The 27 T cell receptor beta chains in this list originate from one sample, sequenced in a study of T cells in Graves' hyperthyroidism and ophthalmopathy. Researchers amplified the TCR beta CDR3 regions from RNA transcripts. Researchers ran a first-round RT-PCR on the TCR CDR3 using the HTBI primer set. TCRdb re-analysed the multiplex PCR reads in MiXCR, keeping a single row per CDR3 protein. This sample has 600,000 or so distinct CDR3 sequences, with roughly 15% found just once. Sequencing used blood. The source is a woman in her 50s with Graves' ophthalmopathy.

This clonotype appeared many times. The rearrangement joins TRBV28 to TRBJ1-2; D ambiguous. Germline V lookup: CDR1 MDHEN, CDR2 SYDVKM. V shed 3 bases and J shed 8 bases, with 13 bases lying between them. The CDR3 covers 13 residues. CDR3 loop: CASSLGGRRGYTF. The CDR3 DNA reads as TGTGCCAGCAGTTTGGGAGGTAGAAGAGGCTACACCTTC.

The CDR3 nucleotides are TGTGCCAGCGGGCCGGGACAGAGCTCCTACGAGCAGTACTTC. Translation gives CASGPGQSSYEQYF. The rearrangement links TRBV28 to TRBJ2-7, with 7 nucleotides matching TRBD1. The CDR3 sequence is 14 residues long. J lost 0 bases, V lost 8 bases, and 7 bases had no gene match. Germline V lookup: CDR1 MDHEN, CDR2 SYDVKM.

This clonotype showed up many times. This chain's CDR3 is CASSSGSLAKNIQYF. CDR3 nucleotide sequence: TGTGCCAGCAGTTCTGGTAGCCTAGCCAAAAACATTCAGTACTTC. The genes are TRBV6-1 and TRBJ2-4; D is unclear. V was trimmed by 5 bases and J by 0 bases, leaving 11 bases between them. The CDR3 extends over 15 amino acids. The germline CDR1 and CDR2 sequences are MNHNS and SASEGT.

The chain joins TRBV19 to TRBJ2-7; D is uncertain. The CDR3 totals 12 residues. The V gene's germline CDR1 is LNHDA and CDR2 SQIVND (reference sequence). Trimming cost V 3 bases and J 3 bases, with 6 bases left between them. This CDR3 reads CASSMPGYEQYF. Here the CDR3 DNA reads TGTGCCAGTAGTATGCCCGGCTACGAGCAGTACTTC. The full variable domain, in which reference TRBV19 and TRBJ2-7 provide the parts outside the CDR3, is DGGITQSPKYLFRKEGQNVTLSCEQNLNHDAMYWYRQDPGQGLRLIYYSQIVNDFQKGDIAEGYSVSREKKESFPLTVTSAQKNPTAFYLCASSMPGYEQYFGPGTRLTVT.

The V call is TRBV2, the J call TRBJ2-2, with 13 bases matching TRBD2. There are 15 residues in the CDR3. Germline loops: CDR1 SNHLY, CDR2 FYNNEI. V lost 9 bases to trimming and J lost 9 bases; unmatched junction nucleotides: 10. The CDR3 DNA is TGTGCCAGTACCACAGGGGGACTAGCGGGATGGGAGCTGTTTTTT. It encodes CASTTGGLAGWELFF.

The chain joins TRBV28 to TRBJ2-5; no clear D gene. The V and J ends lost 5 bases and 1 base respectively, with 14 bases between them. Germline CDR1 MDHEN, CDR2 SYDVKM. CDR3 length equals 15 residues. CDR3 amino acids: CASSVFTLTQETQYF. DNA for the CDR3: TGTGCCAGCAGTGTGTTTACCCTCACCCAAGAGACCCAGTACTTC.

This clonotype has ten or more counts. The chain recombines TRBV18 with TRBJ1-1; 8 bases agree with TRBD1. The CDR3 spans 13 residues. V shed 4 bases, J shed 10 bases, and the junction held 8 bases outside the gene matches. In germline, CDR1 is KGHSH, CDR2 LQKENI. CDR3 sequence reads: CASSLDRVGGAFF. CDR3 coding DNA: TGTGCCAGCTCACTGGACAGGGTGGGCGGAGCTTTCTTT.

Ten or more counts support this clonotype. The V call is TRBV24-1, the J call TRBJ2-2, with 7 positions matching TRBD2. The CDR3 is made up of 16 amino acids. The trim removed 4 bases at V and 6 bases at J, leaving 10 bases unmatched. Germline CDR1 KGHDR, CDR2 SFDVKD. The CDR3 bases are TGTGCCACCAGTGACGCCGGGACTAATACCCCCGGGGAGCTGTTTTTT. Translated: CATSDAGTNTPGELFF.

The chain combines TRBV30 with TRBJ2-7; D is possibly TRBD1 or TRBD2 (6 bases each). CDR3 length equals 16 residues. Germline V CDR1 and CDR2: GTSNPN, SVGIG (reference sequence). V was trimmed by 1 base and J by 4 bases, leaving 20 bases between them. The CDR3 bases are TGTGCCTGGAGTGGGGTAGGAGGGACATGGGCGTACGAGCAGTACTTC. Protein product: CAWSGVGGTWAYEQYF.

This clonotype was recorded many times. The J gene is TRBJ2-7, the V gene TRBV3-1, with D possibly TRBD1 on 6 matching bases. V was cut by 2 bases and J by 9 bases, with 8 bases left in between. This CDR3 comprises 11 residues. The V gene's germline CDR1 is LGHDT and CDR2 YNNKEL (reference sequence). CDR3 region: CASSQTDRQYF. CDR3 coding DNA: TGTGCCAGCAGCCAAACGGACAGGCAGTACTTC.

This clonotype was counted many times. The chain couples TRBV12-3 or TRBV12-4 to TRBJ2-7; weak D call: TRBD1 (5 bases). CDR3 size: 13 residues. V was clipped by 4 bases and J by 3 bases, with 10 bases between them. Written as DNA, the CDR3 is TGTGCCAGCAGTTCCGACAGCCTCTACGAGCAGTACTTC. Protein sequence: CASSSDSLYEQYF.

V is TRBV29-1 and J is TRBJ2-7; D is possibly TRBD1 (6 bases). The length of the CDR3 is 12 residues. The V gene's germline CDR1 is SQVTM and CDR2 ANQGSEA. The ends were cut back, 4 bases at V and 6 bases at J, with 13 bases in the middle. DNA for the CDR3: TGCAGCGTTGGAAAGGACAGCGGCGAGCAGTACTTC. Translation gives CSVGKDSGEQYF.

This clonotype came up many times. The chain recombines TRBV9 with TRBJ1-1, with 7 positions matching TRBD1. The ends lost 0 bases at V and 1 base at J; junction bases unmatched: 3. Per germline, CDR1 SGDLS and CDR2 YYNGEE. This CDR3 has 15 amino acids. The CDR3 sequence is CASSVEGTANTEAFF. CDR3 in DNA: TGTGCCAGCAGCGTAGAAGGGACAGCGAACACTGAAGCTTTCTTT. The full variable domain, rest sourced from reference TRBV9 and TRBJ1-1, is DSGVTQTPKHLITATGQRVTLRCSPRSGDLSVYWYQQSLDQGLQFLIQYYNGEERAKGNILERFSAQQFPDLHSELNLSSLELGDSALYFCASSVEGTANTEAFFGQGTRLTVV.

This clonotype occurred many times. As DNA, the CDR3 is TGTGCCAGCATTCCCCCAGCGGCCAACACCGGGGAGCTGTTTTTT. As protein: CASIPPAANTGELFF. This chain connects TRBV2 to TRBJ2-2; possibly TRBD2 for D (5 bases). Germline V gives CDR1 SNHLY, CDR2 FYNNEI. This CDR3 is 15 amino acids long. Trimming left V 7 bases short and J 2 bases short, with 14 bases between.

There are many counts of this clonotype. The chain employs TRBV5-1 and TRBJ1-6; TRBD1 aligns across 7 bases. V lost 3 bases to trimming and J lost 8 bases; unmatched junction nucleotides: 2. CDR1 is SGHRS and CDR2 is YFSETQ in the germline V gene. The CDR3 length is 13 residues. For the CDR3, the DNA is TGCGCCAGCAGCTATACAGGGGATTCACCCCTCCACTTT. It yields the protein CASSYTGDSPLHF.

This clonotype was recorded many times. The gene calls are TRBV12-3 or TRBV12-4 and TRBJ1-1; 7 bases agree with TRBD1. The CDR3 totals 14 residues. Trimming took 7 bases from V and 1 from J; bases not matched to a gene: 6. Here the CDR3 DNA reads TGTGCCAGCACCTTTTCAGGGGGGAACACTGAAGCTTTCTTT. Its protein product is CASTFSGGNTEAFF.

This chain uses TRBV27 with TRBJ2-1, with D perhaps TRBD2 (6 bases). CDR1 is MNHEY, CDR2 SMNVEV, per germline (reference sequence). Trimming took 3 bases from V and 7 from J, leaving 13 bases between them. The length of the CDR3 is 14 residues. The CDR3 loop is CASSFGGTVNEQFF. CDR3 sequence (DNA): TGTGCCAGCAGTTTCGGAGGGACGGTAAATGAGCAGTTCTTC.

For this clonotype: A read error may explain this, as a much larger clone is one base away. J is TRBJ2-1 and V is TRBV2; 7 bases map to TRBD2. V gave up 8 bases and J gave up 7 bases; unmatched junction bases: 14. The CDR3 is made up of 15 amino acids. Looked up from germline, CDR1 is SNHLY and CDR2 is FYNNEI. The CDR3 coding sequence is TGTGCCAGCGGTCCATTAGCGGGCCGGGGGAATGAGCAGTTCTTC. It encodes CASGPLAGRGNEQFF.

The table lists this clonotype with many counts. The rearrangement joins TRBV11-1 to TRBJ2-3, with 8 bases fitting TRBD2. The length of the CDR3 is 16 residues. Unmatched junction bases numbered 8, after V lost 0 bases and J lost 6 bases. Germline V lookup: CDR1 SGHAT, CDR2 FQDESV (reference sequence). CDR3 sequence (DNA): TGTGCCAGCAGCTTAGCGGGAGCGGGAGTACACGATACGCAGTATTTT. Protein: CASSLAGAGVHDTQYF.

This clonotype was seen ten or more times. The chain employs TRBV30 and TRBJ2-5; no clear D gene. V was shortened by 1 base and J by 0 bases, with 9 bases between the two germline ends. This CDR3 has 14 residues. Germline values: CDR1 GTSNPN, CDR2 SVGIG (reference sequence). CDR3 in amino acids: CAWSGSRYQETQYF. For the CDR3, the DNA is TGTGCCTGGAGTGGCAGCCGGTACCAAGAGACCCAGTACTTC. The entire variable domain, with the rest obtained from reference TRBV30 and TRBJ2-5, is as follows: SQTIHQWPATLVQPVGSPLSLECTVEGTSNPNLYWYRQAAGRGLQLLFYSVGIGQISSEVPQNLSASRPQDRQFILSSKKLLLSDSGFYLCAWSGSRYQETQYFGPGTRLLVL.

In its sample, this clonotype was seen many times. V gene TRBV2 combines with J gene TRBJ1-2; D remains ambiguous. V gave up 7 bases and J gave up 6 bases, with 15 bases separating them. Germline loops: CDR1 SNHLY, CDR2 FYNNEI. The CDR3 has 13 amino acids. The CDR3 nucleotides are TGTGCCAGCATCCTCAGAAGAGGGAATGGCTACACCTTC. It yields the protein CASILRRGNGYTF.

This clonotype was counted only a few times. CDR3 nucleotides: TGTGCCAGCAGTTCCAGGCTAGCGGGAGGACCCTACAATGAGCAGTTCTTC. Residues: CASSSRLAGGPYNEQFF. J is TRBJ2-1 and V is TRBV6-2 or TRBV6-3, with TRBD2 identical over 11 bases. The CDR3 has 17 residues. Losses at the gene ends were 4 bases for V and 2 bases for J; bases not matched to a gene: 7. The germline CDR1 and CDR2 sequences are MNHEY and SVGEGT.

This clonotype occurred many times. V gene TRBV29-1 combines with J gene TRBJ1-2; D is uncertain. V was cut by 5 bases and J by 4 bases, with 14 bases left in between. This CDR3 comprises 13 residues. The V gene's germline CDR1 is SQVTM and CDR2 ANQGSEA. CDR3 in DNA: TGCAGCGTTCCAGTTGTCGAGGGCTATGGCTACACCTTC. This codes for CSVPVVEGYGYTF.

This clonotype has a count of ten or more. The J gene is TRBJ1-5, the V gene TRBV30; no clear D. Germline values: CDR1 GTSNPN, CDR2 SVGIG (reference sequence). V gave up 0 bases and J gave up 6 bases, with 9 bases separating them. This CDR3 is built from 13 residues. CDR3: CAWSVKGAQPQHF. In nucleotides, the CDR3 is TGTGCCTGGAGTGTAAAGGGAGCTCAGCCCCAGCATTTT.

The chain combines TRBV20-1 with TRBJ2-1; TRBD2 matches 10 bases. CDR3 length equals 14 residues. V trimming: 6 bases; J trimming: 2 bases; junction bases outside the gene matches: 4. CDR1 and CDR2 (germline): DFQATT, SNEGSKA (reference sequence). The CDR3 sequence: CSASGLAAYNEQFF. As DNA, the CDR3 is TGCAGTGCCTCAGGACTAGCGGCCTACAATGAGCAGTTCTTC.

This clonotype was recorded at least ten times. The V and J genes are TRBV28 and TRBJ2-7, with a weak D call TRBD2 (7 bases). The V end lost 7 bases, the J end lost 5 bases, and 21 bases lay between the germline ends. This CDR3 comprises 15 residues. The germline V gene encodes CDR1 MDHEN and CDR2 SYDVKM. The DNA for the CDR3 is TGTGCCAGCACCCTGGGGGGGGCGGCTCGGGACGAGCAGTACTTC. Translated, it gives CASTLGGAARDEQYF. Full variable domain (missing parts from reference TRBV28 and TRBJ2-7): DVKVTQSSRYLVKRTGEKVFLECVQDMDHENMFWYRQDPGLGLRLIYFSYDVKMKEKGDIPEGYSVSREKKERFSLILESASTNQTSMYLCASTLGGAARDEQYFGPGTRLTVT.

On this clonotype: This sequence may be a read error, since a much larger clone differs from it by one base. The genes are TRBV30 and TRBJ2-3; D not resolved. This CDR3 is 12 amino acids long. V was cut by 2 bases and J by 5 bases, with 8 bases left in between. In germline, CDR1 is GTSNPN, CDR2 SVGIG (reference sequence). The CDR3 DNA sequence: TGTGCCTGGAGTTCAACCGGAGATACGCAGTATTTT. This gives the protein CAWSSTGDTQYF.